What follows are 2 T cell receptor beta chains derived from one specimen sequenced in a study of shared clonotypes between healthy human individuals. Some clones are missing from TCRdb's copy, which holds only in-frame ones; the method was immunoSEQ multiplex PCR. The sample has about 450,000 clones; around 79% are singletons. Specimen: PBMCs. Receptor source: a woman aged 40 to 50 in good health. Some clones in this sample may be carry-over from other donors' samples.

J is TRBJ1-2 and V is TRBV25-1; 11 bases agree with TRBD1. Trimming at V came to 4 bases and at J to 2 bases, leaving 0 bases not matched to a gene. Germline V gene lookup returns CDR1 MGHDK and CDR2 SYGVNS. The CDR3 runs to 14 residues. CDR3 residues: CASSGDRGNYGYTF. In DNA, the CDR3 is TGTGCCAGCAGTGGGGACAGGGGGAACTATGGCTACACCTTC.

V is TRBV27 and J is TRBJ2-7; D is possibly TRBD1 (5 bases). Trimming took off 2 bases at V and 2 bases at J, with 13 bases between the two ends. CDR3 length equals 15 residues. The germline gives CDR1 MNHEY, CDR2 SMNVEV (reference sequence). CDR3 region: CASSLQSVGPYEQYF. DNA of the CDR3: TGTGCCAGCAGTTTACAATCGGTGGGGCCCTACGAGCAGTACTTC.